The entry that follows covers one T cell receptor beta chain sequence. The antigen remains unidentified. The data stem from a study of T cell responses to AZD1222 COVID-19 vaccine. Overall study findings and caveats: When two AZD1222 doses had been given, Spike-specific TCR breadth and depth rose. Among the donors, most were white British and more were female, and clonal diversity was possibly underestimated.

V was shortened by 10 bases and J by 2 bases, with 14 bases between the two germline ends. Germline-derived CDR1 and CDR2 are MNHEY and SVGAGI. The CDR3 has 13 residues. TCRdb's copy holds only in-frame clones and misses some; the assay was immunoSEQ multiplex PCR. The sample records 150,000 to 200,000 clones, about 90% being singletons. The origin of this receptor is an adult in good health. Here the sequenced sample was peripheral blood, taken on day 0 of AZD1222 vaccination. This chain links TRBV6-5 with TRBJ1-2; D is unclear. CDR3 residues: CATLGGVNYGYTF. In DNA, the CDR3 is TGTGCCACCCTGGGCGGGGTGAACTATGGCTACACCTTC.